The sequence of this TCR beta chain was determined in a study of early T cells in non-severe SARS-CoV-2 infection. In the study overall: Sequenced material consisted of bulk RNA (from unsorted whole blood), and chains were unpaired.

The protocol attached unique molecular identifiers to individual cDNA molecules. Each CDR3 protein gets one entry after TCRdb re-called the 5' RACE reads with MiXCR. The sample carries about 81,000 distinct CDR3 sequences, more than 13% recorded once. In this sample, this clonotype turned up many times. Its specificity is unknown. Study-wide points: Lookups in VDJdb leaned toward anti-spike CD8 responses and missed private and CD4 specificities.

The CDR3 runs to 13 residues. CDR1 is SEHNR and CDR2 is FQNEAQ in the germline V gene (reference sequence). The ends were cut back, 2 bases at V and 5 bases at J, with 9 bases in the middle. The sequence came from an adult who was a healthcare worker with PCR-confirmed SARS-CoV-2 infection or an uninfected control (not recorded which). The chain is built from TRBV7-9 and TRBJ1-2; no definite D call. What was sequenced was whole blood. CDR3 DNA: TGTGCCAGCAGCTTACCCGAGACATATGGCTACACCTTC. This gives the protein CASSLPETYGYTF.